Given below is one TCR beta chain in context. This entry comes from a study of blood T cell repertoires in COVID-19. Background on the study: Sites in the United States, Italy and Spain provided acute and convalescent COVID-19 samples. From T cells, B-cell-depleted T cells, or PBMCs came the material, which was cDNA or gDNA.

Germline lookup yields CDR1 MNHNY and CDR2 SVGAGI (reference sequence). This CDR3 has 16 residues. V lost 5 bases to trimming and J lost 7 bases, with 24 bases between them. How the authors handled the data: Using reference gene primer amplification, nucleated cell counts were estimated. Libraries were prepared by immunoSEQ multiplex PCR; TCRdb keeps only in-frame clonotypes and omits some of them. V and J calls and clone size are as listed in that table; D and trimming were resolved from the DNA. The data contain 150,000 to 200,000 clones, around nine tenths of them singletons. The chain employs TRBV6-6 and TRBJ2-7; D might be TRBD1 (6 bases). The sequence was obtained from a man aged 18 to 35 with active or convalescent COVID-19. Sequenced sample: peripheral blood. The CDR3 is CASSANERTGLAEQYV. The CDR3 region has the DNA TGTGCCAGCAGTGCGAACGAGCGTACAGGGTTGGCTGAGCAGTACGTC.